The next 30 T cell receptor beta chains were all read from a single sample in a study of cytomegalovirus exposure and HLA in healthy donors. The PCR employed 60 Vbeta primers together with 13 Jbeta primers. Assay used: immunoSEQ multiplex PCR; TCRdb lists only in-frame clones, some missing. This table has roughly 130,000 clones, over 75% appearing once. Material: PBMCs. The receptors come from a man aged 25 to 40 in good health and CMV-seronegative.

V and J are TRBV5-1 and TRBJ2-7; no clear D gene. Germline CDR1 and CDR2: SGHRS and YFSETQ. The CDR3 has 14 amino acids. Trimming removed 4 bases at V and 2 bases at J, with 13 bases between. The chain's CDR3 is CASSPSPSAYEQYF. The CDR3 DNA follows: TGCGCCAGCAGCCCCTCCCCCAGTGCCTACGAGCAGTACTTC.

The chain combines TRBV7-9 with TRBJ1-3, with 8 positions matching TRBD1. This CDR3 spans 15 amino acids. V shed 5 bases and J 0 bases; nucleotides not matched to a gene: 3. CDR1 SEHNR and CDR2 FQNEAQ come from the germline V gene (reference sequence). CDR3 sequence reads: CASSTDRGSGNTIYF. DNA of the CDR3: TGTGCCAGCAGCACCGACAGGGGCTCTGGAAACACCATATATTTT.

The J gene is TRBJ1-1, the V gene TRBV5-1, with 11 bases fitting TRBD1. CDR1 and CDR2 from the germline V gene are SGHRS and YFSETQ. J lost 4 bases, V lost 4 bases, and 6 bases had no gene match. The CDR3 runs 15 residues. In DNA form, the CDR3 reads TGCGCCAGCAGCCCGGACGGGACAGGGGGCACTGAAGCTTTCTTT. It translates to CASSPDGTGGTEAFF.

This clone was observed once. A read error may account for a junction end that differs from germline. This sequence joins TRBV7-9 and TRBJ1-2; D not resolved. The CDR3 is 15 residues long. Germline V gives CDR1 SEHNR, CDR2 FQNEAQ (reference sequence). CDR3 protein: CSSSPSVSVFYGYTF. CDR3 bases: TGTTCCAGCAGCCCCTCCGTTTCGGTTTTCTATGGCTACACCTTC.

The J gene is TRBJ1-1, the V gene TRBV5-1; maybe TRBD1 (6 bases). Germline V gives CDR1 SGHRS, CDR2 YFSETQ. This CDR3 is 15 amino acids long. Trimming cost V 1 base and J 4 bases, with 14 bases left between them. In DNA, the CDR3 is TGCGCCAGCAGCTTGACCCCTACAGGGAGCACTGAAGCTTTCTTT. Residues: CASSLTPTGSTEAFF.

The sample holds a few counts of this clone. The chain employs TRBV11-2 and TRBJ2-7, with TRBD2 matching over 12 bases. CDR3 size: 18 residues. The ends lost 2 bases at V and 5 bases at J; junction bases unmatched: 13. CDR1 and CDR2 from the germline V gene are SGHAT and FQNNGV. CDR3: CASSLRRSSGGERHEQYF. As DNA, the CDR3 is TGTGCCAGCAGCTTACGTAGGTCTAGCGGGGGGGAGAGACACGAGCAGTACTTC. The whole variable domain, filled in from reference TRBV11-2 and TRBJ2-7, reads EAGVAQSPRYKIIEKRQSVAFWCNPISGHATLYWYQQILGQGPKLLIQFQNNGVVDDSQLPKDRFSAERLKGVDSTLKIQPAKLEDSAVYLCASSLRRSSGGERHEQYFGPGTRLTVT.

This clone was picked up a small number of times. The chain employs TRBV10-3 and TRBJ2-7, with 8 bases matching TRBD2. V was clipped by 2 bases and J by 4 bases; unmatched bases: 7. In germline, CDR1 is ENHRY, CDR2 SYGVKD. CDR3 length: 15 amino acids. The CDR3 here is CAISEVAGTRYEQYF. In DNA, the CDR3 is TGTGCCATCAGTGAGGTAGCGGGGACCCGTTACGAGCAGTACTTC.

V usage is TRBV6-5 and J usage is TRBJ2-1; the match to TRBD1 covers 10 bases. The length of the CDR3 is 15 residues. Germline V lookup: CDR1 MNHEY, CDR2 SVGAGI. Losses at the gene ends were 4 bases for V and 2 bases for J; bases not matched to a gene: 2. CDR3 DNA sequence: TGTGCCAGCAGTTGGACAGGGGGGACCTACAATGAGCAGTTCTTC. It specifies CASSWTGGTYNEQFF.

The rearrangement links TRBV28 to TRBJ1-1, with a possible D match to TRBD1 (6 bases). The germline V gene encodes CDR1 MDHEN and CDR2 SYDVKM. The length of the CDR3 is 14 residues. The V end lost 3 bases, the J end lost 7 bases, and 15 bases lay between the germline ends. The CDR3 reads CASSLNRVIGEAFF. The CDR3 DNA reads as TGTGCCAGCAGTTTGAACAGGGTCATCGGTGAAGCTTTCTTT.

V is TRBV9 and J is TRBJ2-7; D is ambiguous. The CDR3 spans 13 residues. Germline CDR1 SGDLS, CDR2 YYNGEE. V lost 3 bases to trimming and J lost 3 bases, with 10 bases between them. The chain's CDR3 is CASSAEPSYEQYF. The CDR3 DNA sequence: TGTGCCAGCAGCGCCGAACCCAGCTACGAGCAGTACTTC.

This rearrangement joins TRBV5-1 to TRBJ1-5; D ambiguous. Per germline, CDR1 SGHRS and CDR2 YFSETQ. The CDR3 runs to 16 residues. V lost 0 bases to trimming and J lost 1 base, with 11 bases between them. CDR3 DNA: TGCGCCAGCAGCTTGGATGGCCGGGTAAGCAATCAGCCCCAGCATTTT. Encoded protein: CASSLDGRVSNQPQHF.

The CDR3 DNA follows: TGTGCCACCAGCAGAGAGCCTGGCAGCACCGGGGAGCTGTTTTTT. Translating gives CATSREPGSTGELFF. This rearrangement joins TRBV15 to TRBJ2-2; D ambiguous. Germline lookup yields CDR1 LNHNV and CDR2 YYDKDF (reference sequence). This CDR3 has 15 residues. The V gene lost 0 bases and the J gene lost 4 bases, with 9 bases spanning the gap. Complete variable domain (other parts from reference TRBV15 and TRBJ2-2): DAMVIQNPRYQVTQFGKPVTLSCSQTLNHNVMYWYQQKSSQAPKLLFHYYDKDFNNEADTPDNFQSRRPNTSFCFLDIRSPGLGDTAMYLCATSREPGSTGELFFGEGSRLTVL.

The chain combines TRBV7-9 with TRBJ1-6, with D uncertain. The V end lost 5 bases, the J end lost 3 bases, and 11 bases lay between the germline ends. The CDR3 runs to 15 residues. Germline V gives CDR1 SEHNR, CDR2 FQNEAQ (reference sequence). CDR3 loop: CASSDREIYNSPLHF. The CDR3 DNA reads TGTGCCAGCAGCGACCGGGAGATCTATAATTCACCCCTCCACTTT.

For the CDR3, the DNA is TGTGCCAGCAGCTTAGGATCTGATAGCGGGGGGGCGAGGACCCAGTACTTC. It specifies CASSLGSDSGGARTQYF. The chain employs TRBV11-2 and TRBJ2-5; TRBD2 aligns across 11 bases. Germline V gene sequence: CDR1 SGHAT, CDR2 FQNNGV. The CDR3 extends over 17 amino acids. Germline trimming cut 1 base from V and 7 bases from J; bases unmatched to any gene: 11.

The rearrangement uses TRBV6-5 and TRBJ2-2; D perhaps matches TRBD1 (5 bases). V lost 2 bases, J lost 0 bases, and 10 bases lay in between. Germline CDR1 is MNHEY and CDR2 is SVGAGI. The CDR3 loop spans 16 amino acids. CDR3 residues: CASSYDSLANTGELFF. CDR3 bases: TGTGCCAGCAGTTACGACAGTTTAGCGAACACCGGGGAGCTGTTTTTT.

V is TRBV7-6 and J is TRBJ2-2, with 9 bases lining up with TRBD1. The CDR3 has 18 amino acids. CDR1 and CDR2 (germline): SGHVS, FNYEAQ. V gave up 6 bases and J gave up 1 base; unmatched junction bases: 12. The CDR3, as DNA: TGTGCCAGCAGACCCGAGGGCTGGGGACAGGGGAACACCGGGGAGCTGTTTTTT. Its translation: CASRPEGWGQGNTGELFF.

The gene calls are TRBV2 and TRBJ2-5, with 9 bases fitting TRBD2. The CDR3 is 16 residues long. Germline-derived CDR1 and CDR2 are SNHLY and FYNNEI. V gave up 6 bases and J gave up 0 bases; unmatched junction bases: 8. This chain's CDR3 is CASRHGTSRDQETQYF. The CDR3 nucleotides are TGTGCCAGCAGGCATGGGACTAGCAGGGACCAAGAGACCCAGTACTTC.

This clone was seen just once. V gene TRBV19 combines with J gene TRBJ2-1; a possible D gene is TRBD1 (5 bases). The CDR3 totals 13 residues. CDR1 is LNHDA, CDR2 SQIVND, per germline (reference sequence). V lost 6 bases and J 5 bases, leaving 11 bases between the germline ends. The chain's CDR3 is CASSPDRNNEQFF. The CDR3, as DNA: TGTGCCAGTAGCCCCGACAGAAACAATGAGCAGTTCTTC. The full variable domain, in which reference TRBV19 and TRBJ2-1 provide the parts outside the CDR3, is DGGITQSPKYLFRKEGQNVTLSCEQNLNHDAMYWYRQDPGQGLRLIYYSQIVNDFQKGDIAEGYSVSREKKESFPLTVTSAQKNPTAFYLCASSPDRNNEQFFGPGTRLTVL.

The chain recombines TRBV21-1 with TRBJ2-3; the table's TRBD2 call for D was not verified on the DNA. TRBV21-1 is given as a pseudogene. CDR3 length: 20 amino acids. The CDR3 nucleotides are TGTGCCAGCAGCAAAGGAAGGGGACTAGCGGGGGAATGTTGCACAGATACGCAGTATTTT. It specifies CASSKGRGLAGECCTDTQYF.

The chain combines TRBV6-5 with TRBJ2-4, with D tentatively TRBD1 (5 bases). This CDR3 region has 16 residues. Germline V gene data show CDR1 as MNHEY and CDR2 as SVGAGI. V gave up 0 bases and J gave up 1 base, with 10 bases separating them. CDR3 sequence reads: CASSYSLQVAKNIQYF. The DNA for the CDR3 is TGTGCCAGCAGTTACTCGCTACAGGTTGCCAAAAACATTCAGTACTTC.

The chain employs TRBV6-6 and TRBJ1-5, with D possibly being TRBD1 (5 bases). Deletions cut 2 bases from V and 3 bases from J, with 11 bases between. Germline V lookup: CDR1 MNHNY, CDR2 SVGAGI (reference sequence). The CDR3 extends over 15 amino acids. The CDR3 bases are TGTGCCAGCAGTTACCGGGGGGACGCCAATCAGCCCCAGCATTTT. It translates to CASSYRGDANQPQHF.

J is TRBJ2-5 and V is TRBV5-1; TRBD2 might be the D (6 bases). CDR3 length: 14 residues. V was cut by 1 base and J by 2 bases, with 9 bases left in between. In germline, CDR1 is SGHRS, CDR2 YFSETQ. This chain's CDR3 is CASSLRGIQETQYF. CDR3 DNA sequence: TGCGCCAGCAGCTTGCGGGGGATTCAAGAGACCCAGTACTTC.

The chain carries TRBV29-1 and TRBJ2-1; 9 nucleotides align to TRBD1. The V gene's germline CDR1 is SQVTM and CDR2 ANQGSEA. The CDR3 runs 14 residues. The V gene end was trimmed by 3 bases and the J gene end by 8 bases; junction bases not matched to a gene: 8. CDR3 sequence reads: CSVDSVGQGYEQFF. The DNA of the CDR3 is TGCAGCGTTGATTCGGTCGGACAGGGGTATGAGCAGTTCTTC.

The rearrangement joins TRBV6-5 to TRBJ2-3; possible D gene TRBD2, 5 bases. CDR1 MNHEY and CDR2 SVGAGI come from the germline V gene. V was trimmed by 0 bases and J by 4 bases, leaving 14 bases between them. The CDR3 sequence is 16 residues long. The CDR3 sequence: CASSYSRDLGADTQYF. CDR3 bases: TGTGCCAGCAGTTACTCCCGGGATCTCGGCGCAGATACGCAGTATTTT.

The rearrangement uses TRBV25-1 and TRBJ2-7; TRBD2 aligns across 11 bases. The CDR3 is 15 residues long. With 4 bases clipped from V and 6 bases from J, the junction kept 8 bases outside the gene matches. Germline V gene data show CDR1 as MGHDK and CDR2 as SYGVNS. The CDR3 coding sequence is TGTGCCAGCAGTGGTAATAGCGGGGGGGAGGGCGAGCAGTACTTC. It codes for CASSGNSGGEGEQYF.

The DNA for the CDR3 is TGTGCCAGCAGCGTAGATACAGGAAGGGAACTGTTTTTT. Its translation: CASSVDTGRELFF. This chain joins TRBV9 and TRBJ1-4; perhaps TRBD1 as D (5 bases). Trimming stripped 0 bases from V and 12 bases from J, with 12 bases between. CDR3 length: 13 residues. Germline V lookup: CDR1 SGDLS, CDR2 YYNGEE.

The V call is TRBV19, the J call TRBJ2-2; maybe TRBD1 (6 bases). Germline lookup yields CDR1 LNHDA and CDR2 SQIVND (reference sequence). The V and J ends lost 7 bases and 7 bases respectively, with 16 bases between them. The length of the CDR3 is 14 residues. The CDR3 loop is CASNQAGESGELFF. The CDR3 nucleotides are TGTGCCAGTAATCAGGCAGGGGAAAGCGGGGAGCTGTTTTTT.

V gene TRBV6-5 combines with J gene TRBJ1-6; possible D gene TRBD1, 5 bases. Germline V gives CDR1 MNHEY, CDR2 SVGAGI. The CDR3 length is 14 residues. Trimming took 7 bases from V and 9 from J, leaving 16 bases between them. CDR3 protein: CASTEGGVPSPLHF. The CDR3 nucleotides are TGTGCCAGCACCGAGGGAGGGGTTCCTTCACCCCTCCACTTT.

The V gene is TRBV18, the J gene TRBJ1-1; D not resolved. This CDR3 has 14 residues. Trimming took off 6 bases at V and 4 bases at J, with 15 bases between the two ends. Germline V gene sequence: CDR1 KGHSH, CDR2 LQKENI. The CDR3 is CASSLKQSSTEAFF. The DNA of the CDR3 is TGTGCCAGCTCCCTTAAACAGAGTTCCACTGAAGCTTTCTTT.

This clone was detected once. The gene calls are TRBV6-5 and TRBJ2-5, with 8 bases aligning to TRBD2. V lost 0 bases, J lost 6 bases, and 6 bases stayed unmatched. Germline CDR1 reads MNHEY; CDR2 reads SVGAGI. This CDR3 region has 15 residues. The CDR3 loop is CASSYSGSGEQTQYF. CDR3 bases: TGTGCCAGCAGTTACTCGGGTAGCGGGGAGCAGACCCAGTACTTC.